The 25 T cell receptor beta chains listed next were all sequenced from one sample in a study. Treg sorting used a CD4+CD25+CD127-/low gate. From the 5' RACE reads, TCRdb called clonotypes with MiXCR, one entry per CDR3 protein. The table has tens of thousands of distinct CDR3 sequences, less than 30% seen once. The sample consisted of tumor-infiltrating Tregs sorted from the breast tumor. All receptors come from a female donor with breast cancer.

This clonotype was found many times. This rearrangement joins TRBV20-1 to TRBJ2-5, with D perhaps TRBD1 (6 bases). Trimming stripped 5 bases from V and 5 bases from J, with 18 bases between. This CDR3 is built from 14 residues. Germline V gives CDR1 DFQATT, CDR2 SNEGSKA (reference sequence). The chain's CDR3 is CSAPPRGVLETQYF. The CDR3 nucleotides are TGCAGTGCTCCTCCCAGGGGCGTACTGGAGACCCAGTACTTC.

The chain is built from TRBV20-1 and TRBJ1-1; D uncertain. Germline-derived CDR1 and CDR2 are DFQATT and SNEGSKA (reference sequence). Trimming removed 3 bases from V and 3 bases from J, with 14 bases in between. The CDR3 length is 14 residues. DNA of the CDR3: TGCAGTGCTAGGGTCCCAGGCCCAGACACTGAAGCTTTCTTT. Translation gives CSARVPGPDTEAFF.

This clonotype was seen many times. The chain recombines TRBV7-6 with TRBJ2-5; D perhaps matches TRBD2 (6 bases). Trimming left V 5 bases short and J 4 bases short, with 32 bases between. The CDR3 has 20 amino acids. The germline V gene has CDR1 SGHVS and CDR2 FNYEAQ. The CDR3 loop is CASSPSTWVSAGRVGETQYF. The CDR3 coding sequence is TGTGCCAGCAGCCCGAGTACCTGGGTATCTGCGGGAAGGGTAGGAGAGACCCAGTACTTC.

With regard to this clonotype: A much larger clone sits a single nucleotide away, making a read error possible. V and J are TRBV20-1 and TRBJ1-2; TRBD1 matches 7 bases. The CDR3 is made up of 15 amino acids. From germline, CDR1 is DFQATT and CDR2 SNEGSKA (reference sequence). Germline trimming cut 8 bases from V and 1 base from J; bases unmatched to any gene: 13. CDR3 sequence (DNA): TGCAGTACGGCCGGGACAGTCTTTTATAACTATGGCTACACCTTC. The encoded protein is CSTAGTVFYNYGYTF.

This clonotype appeared many times. The chain uses TRBV20-1 and TRBJ2-7, with D possibly being TRBD1 (5 bases). In germline, CDR1 is DFQATT, CDR2 SNEGSKA (reference sequence). This CDR3 is 13 amino acids long. V lost 5 bases and J 7 bases, leaving 18 bases between the germline ends. The CDR3 DNA sequence: TGCAGTGCTCCCCGAGTGCAGGGTGGAGAGCAGTACTTC. Its translation is CSAPRVQGGEQYF.

This clonotype has just a few counts. A much larger clone sits a single nucleotide away, making a read error possible. V and J are TRBV5-1 and TRBJ2-3; perhaps D is TRBD1 or TRBD2 (6 bases each). The germline CDR1 and CDR2 sequences are SGHRS and YFSETQ. There are 17 residues in the CDR3. V was shortened by 0 bases and J by 4 bases, with 18 bases between the two germline ends. This CDR3 is CASSLAGGGPSADTQYF. The CDR3 DNA sequence: TGCGCCAGCAGCTTGGCCGGTGGGGGGCCGAGCGCAGATACGCAGTATTTT.

This clonotype was recorded a few times. The rearrangement joins TRBV7-7 to TRBJ1-4, with D maybe TRBD1 (5 bases). There are 13 residues in the CDR3. Germline V lookup: CDR1 SSHAT, CDR2 FNYEAQ (reference sequence). The CDR3 sequence is CAVGRGANEKLFF. The DNA of the CDR3 is TGTGCTGTCGGACGGGGGGCTAATGAAAAACTGTTTTTT.

The V and J genes are TRBV11-2 and TRBJ2-7; unclear D gene. The CDR3 contains 16 residues. The V gene's germline CDR1 is SGHAT and CDR2 FQNNGV. The ends were cut back, 1 base at V and 1 base at J, with 14 bases in the middle. The DNA for the CDR3 is TGTGCCAGCAGCTTAGGAAGTTCGGTTCTTTCCTACGAGCAGTACTTC. Encoded protein: CASSLGSSVLSYEQYF.

V gene TRBV30 combines with J gene TRBJ2-2; no firm D call. Trimming cost V 0 bases and J 2 bases, with 13 bases left between them. Germline-derived CDR1 and CDR2 are GTSNPN and SVGIG (reference sequence). The CDR3 sequence is 16 residues long. The CDR3 nucleotides read TGTGCCTGGAGTGTACTCAGGAGAGAAAACACCGGGGAGCTGTTTTTT. It specifies CAWSVLRRENTGELFF.

This clonotype occurred a few times. This chain connects TRBV7-2 to TRBJ2-1; no clear D gene. CDR3 size: 15 residues. Germline CDR1 and CDR2: SGHTA and FQGNSA. V was cut by 5 bases and J by 0 bases, with 11 bases left in between. The CDR3 DNA follows: TGTGCCAGCAGCCTCGGCCCCCTCTCCTACAATGAGCAGTTCTTC. Translated, it gives CASSLGPLSYNEQFF.

In its sample, this clonotype was seen a few times. The V and J genes are TRBV5-1 and TRBJ2-1; perhaps TRBD1 as D (6 bases). There are 16 residues in the CDR3. Germline V gives CDR1 SGHRS, CDR2 YFSETQ. V lost 5 bases and J lost 1, with 16 bases in between. The CDR3 here is CASRFRGQGSYNEQFF. In DNA, the CDR3 is TGCGCCAGCAGATTTCGCGGGCAGGGGTCCTACAATGAGCAGTTCTTC. The complete variable domain, with remaining parts taken from reference TRBV5-1 and TRBJ2-1, reads KAGVTQTPRYLIKTRGQQVTLSCSPISGHRSVSWYQQTPGQGLQFLFEYFSETQRNKGNFPGRFSGRQFSNSRSEMNVSTLELGDSALYLCASRFRGQGSYNEQFFGPGTRLTVL.

Many counts were recorded for this clonotype. This chain joins TRBV7-2 and TRBJ2-7, with 9 bases fitting TRBD2. The CDR3 loop spans 15 amino acids. V dropped 2 bases and J dropped 1; count of bases not matched to a gene: 3. Germline CDR1 SGHTA, CDR2 FQGNSA. CDR3 coding DNA: TGTGCCAGCAGCTTACACGCGGGAGGGTCCTACGAGCAGTACTTC. The encoded protein is CASSLHAGGSYEQYF.

This clonotype occurred many times. The V call is TRBV6-5, the J call TRBJ1-6; D is uncertain. V dropped 4 bases and J dropped 10 bases, with 11 bases sitting between them. The germline V gene encodes CDR1 MNHEY and CDR2 SVGAGI. The CDR3 is 13 residues long. The CDR3 nucleotides read TGTGCCAGCAGTTGGGCGGCGGGATCACCCCTCCACTTT. Its translation is CASSWAAGSPLHF.

Remarks on this clonotype: A much larger clone differs by one base, so this may be a read error. As the CDR3 is not closed by the conserved phenylalanine or tryptophan, this likely results from a read error. The chain combines TRBV7-2 with TRBJ1-5, with D perhaps TRBD1 (5 bases). Germline V gene lookup returns CDR1 SGHTA and CDR2 FQGNSA. The length of the CDR3 is 15 residues. V lost 3 bases to trimming and J lost 0 bases, with 9 bases between them. The CDR3 nucleotides are TGTGCCAGCAGCTTGGGGGGGGATAGCAATCAGCCCCAGCATTTA. This encodes CASSLGGDSNQPQHL.

The genes are TRBV29-1 and TRBJ1-2; maybe TRBD1 (6 bases). This CDR3 spans 13 amino acids. Trimming stripped 0 bases from V and 7 bases from J, with 12 bases between. Germline values: CDR1 SQVTM, CDR2 ANQGSEA. The CDR3 nucleotides read TGCAGCGTTGAAGATCACCAGGGGAGTGGCTACACCTTC. Encoded protein: CSVEDHQGSGYTF.

The J gene is TRBJ2-3, the V gene TRBV24-1; no definite D call. Deletions cut 4 bases from V and 5 bases from J, with 6 bases between. The germline gives CDR1 KGHDR, CDR2 SFDVKD. The CDR3 covers 12 residues. CDR3 DNA: TGTGCCACCAGTGACCGACTAGATACGCAGTATTTT. This codes for CATSDRLDTQYF.

V is TRBV7-9 and J is TRBJ2-6; perhaps TRBD1 as D (5 bases). Germline assignment: CDR1 SEHNR and CDR2 FQNEAQ (reference sequence). This CDR3 comprises 15 residues. V lost 5 bases and J 5 bases, leaving 13 bases between the germline ends. This CDR3 is CASSRRDPRANVLTF. CDR3 bases: TGTGCCAGCAGCCGCAGGGATCCTAGGGCCAACGTCCTGACTTTC. The full variable domain, rest sourced from reference TRBV7-9 and TRBJ2-6, is DTGVSQNPRHKITKRGQNVTFRCDPISEHNRLYWYRQTLGQGPEFLTYFQNEAQLEKSRLLSDRFSAERPKGSFSTLEIQRTEQGDSAMYLCASSRRDPRANVLTFGAGSRLTVL.

In this sample, this clonotype turned up a few times. This chain connects TRBV4-1 to TRBJ1-1, with TRBD1 as a possible D gene (5 bases). Looked up from germline, CDR1 is MGHRA and CDR2 is YSYEKL. The CDR3 has 17 residues. Trimming shortened V by 1 base and J by 3 bases, and 18 bases separated the two germline ends. The DNA of the CDR3 is TGCGCCAGCAGCCAAGCAGATCTGGGGCTTACCCACACTGAAGCTTTCTTT. The encoded protein is CASSQADLGLTHTEAFF.

This clonotype was seen only a few times. The chain links TRBV5-1 to TRBJ1-2; 11 bases align to TRBD1. CDR1 and CDR2 (germline): SGHRS, YFSETQ. The CDR3 contains 19 residues. Trimming removed 3 bases from V and 6 bases from J; junction bases left unmatched: 19. In nucleotides, the CDR3 is TGCGCCAGCAGCTCGCAACCTCCGGGACAGGGGGATCTGGCGCATGGCTACACCTTC. The encoded protein is CASSSQPPGQGDLAHGYTF. Drawing the rest from reference TRBV5-1 and TRBJ1-2, the complete variable domain is KAGVTQTPRYLIKTRGQQVTLSCSPISGHRSVSWYQQTPGQGLQFLFEYFSETQRNKGNFPGRFSGRQFSNSRSEMNVSTLELGDSALYLCASSSQPPGQGDLAHGYTFGSGTRLTVV.

This clonotype was seen many times. The chain joins TRBV28 to TRBJ1-5; no clear D gene. The V end was cut by 5 bases, the J end by 2 bases, with 13 bases between. The CDR3 extends over 15 amino acids. Germline assignment: CDR1 MDHEN and CDR2 SYDVKM. CDR3 DNA: TGTGCCAGCAGTCGGTTGGAATTTGGCAATCAGCCCCAGCATTTT. It is translated as CASSRLEFGNQPQHF.

This clonotype occurred a few times. The chain links TRBV24-1 to TRBJ2-3; no firm D call. The CDR3 contains 13 residues. Germline assignment: CDR1 KGHDR and CDR2 SFDVKD. V gave up 3 bases and J gave up 7 bases, with 10 bases separating them. Here the CDR3 DNA reads TGTGCCACCAGTGATGGATCCTTATATACGCAGTATTTT. Encoded protein: CATSDGSLYTQYF.

The chain joins TRBV5-4 to TRBJ2-5; 11 bases align to TRBD2. CDR3 length: 15 residues. Germline V gives CDR1 SGHNT, CDR2 YYREEE (reference sequence). V lost 1 base, J lost 2 bases, and 1 base stayed unmatched. In DNA form, the CDR3 reads TGTGCCAGCAGCTTGATAGCGGGAGGGCAAGAGACCCAGTACTTC. As protein: CASSLIAGGQETQYF.

In this sample, this clonotype turned up many times. The gene calls are TRBV9 and TRBJ2-3, with 9 bases that match TRBD2. The CDR3 is 16 residues long. Trimming took 0 bases from V and 2 from J; bases not matched to a gene: 4. Germline lookup yields CDR1 SGDLS and CDR2 YYNGEE. The CDR3 nucleotides read TGTGCCAGCAGCGTAGGGCTAGCGGGGTTCACAGATACGCAGTATTTT. The encoded protein is CASSVGLAGFTDTQYF.

Concerning this clonotype: A much more abundant neighbour one base away suggests this may be a read error. This chain links TRBV7-2 with TRBJ2-5; D is perhaps TRBD2 (7 bases). CDR3 length: 13 amino acids. In germline, CDR1 is SGHTA, CDR2 FQGNSA. The chain's CDR3 is CANSVRGGETQYF. The CDR3 nucleotides read TGTGCCAACAGCGTCAGGGGAGGGGAGACCCAGTACTTC.

This clonotype is judged medium-sized. This chain uses TRBV12-3 or TRBV12-4 with TRBJ2-7; no firm D call. V lost 2 bases and J 6 bases, leaving 11 bases between the germline ends. The CDR3 extends over 13 amino acids. The CDR3 reads CASSLTQLREQYF. The CDR3 DNA sequence: TGTGCCAGCAGTTTAACACAGCTTCGCGAGCAGTACTTC.